The 7 T cell receptor beta chains given below trace back to one sample, sequenced in a study of human T cells and chemical hapten exposure. The time point is: pre-sensitization, week 0. Treatment of the sample: therapeutic diphenylcyclopropenone sensitization with weekly scalp DPC. TCRdb re-derived calls from the RACE reads in MiXCR, one entry per CDR3 protein. The sample holds about 87,000 distinct CDR3 sequences; roughly 8.8% are singletons and the top ten take around 3.9%. The source material was whole blood, sampled in connection with sensitization to the hapten diphenylcyclopropenone (DPC). All receptors derive from a woman aged 40 to 55 with alopecia areata. Some clones in this sample may be carry-over from other donors' samples.

This clonotype was found a few times. One junction end does not reproduce the germline sequence, and a read error may be involved. V usage is TRBV6-2 or TRBV6-3 and J usage is TRBJ2-4; 7 nucleotides align to TRBD1. Per germline, CDR1 MNHEY and CDR2 SVGEGT. The CDR3 is 15 amino acids. CDR3 residues: CASSRKQGNKNVQYF. The CDR3 coding sequence is TGTGCCAGCAGTCGCAAACAGGGGAACAAAAACGTTCAGTACTTC.

This clonotype was observed at least ten times. This chain uses TRBV5-5 with TRBJ1-1, with D maybe TRBD1 (6 bases). The CDR3 totals 13 residues. CDR1 and CDR2 (germline): SGHKS, YYEKEE (reference sequence). V was shortened by 5 bases and J by 4 bases, with 12 bases between the two germline ends. CDR3 sequence reads: CASRPTGITEAFF. The CDR3 DNA follows: TGTGCCAGCAGACCTACAGGGATCACTGAAGCTTTCTTT.

This clonotype appeared a few times. The rearrangement joins TRBV4-3 to TRBJ1-1, with D hard to call. Trimming removed 0 bases from V and 3 bases from J, with 11 bases in between. Germline values: CDR1 LGHNA, CDR2 YSLEER. This CDR3 has 15 residues. CDR3 amino acids: CASSQEGNGHTEAFF. CDR3 nucleotides: TGCGCCAGCAGCCAAGAAGGTAACGGGCACACTGAAGCTTTCTTT.

This clonotype was seen more than once but under ten times. The chain links TRBV27 to TRBJ2-1; TRBD2 matches at 8 bases. Germline V gene data show CDR1 as MNHEY and CDR2 as SMNVEV (reference sequence). The CDR3 loop spans 14 amino acids. J gave up 4 bases and V 5 bases, and 4 bases lay outside the gene matches. CDR3 sequence: CASSPGTSYNEQFF. The CDR3 DNA reads as TGTGCCAGCAGTCCGGGGACTAGTTACAATGAGCAGTTCTTC.

This clonotype was counted many times. The chain employs TRBV29-1 and TRBJ2-7, with D unclear. The V and J ends lost 4 bases and 2 bases respectively, with 12 bases between them. This CDR3 comprises 13 residues. Germline CDR1 and CDR2: SQVTM and ANQGSEA. CDR3 region: CSVALAGPYEQYF. The CDR3 coding sequence is TGCAGCGTTGCGTTAGCAGGTCCCTACGAGCAGTACTTC.

The genes are TRBV7-2 and TRBJ2-3, with D hard to call. Trimming removed 1 base at V and 2 bases at J, with 10 bases between. Germline V gene data show CDR1 as SGHTA and CDR2 as FQGNSA. The CDR3 has 15 amino acids. CDR3 in DNA: TGTGCCAGCAGCTTAGAAGCGTTAGTCACAGATACGCAGTATTTT. Its protein is CASSLEALVTDTQYF.

This clonotype was recorded at least ten times. The chain couples TRBV29-1 to TRBJ1-1; TRBD1 matches 7 bases. This CDR3 is 14 amino acids long. CDR1 SQVTM and CDR2 ANQGSEA come from the germline V gene. The J segment lost 1 base and the V segment lost 7 bases, leaving 9 bases of the junction unmatched. CDR3 loop: CSARGDRENTEAFF. The CDR3 region has the DNA TGCAGCGCCAGAGGCGACAGGGAGAACACTGAAGCTTTCTTT.